One T cell receptor (beta chain) is described in this entry. Its antigen has not been determined. The input lacks base qualities; no much larger clone sits a single base away. TCRbeta CDR3 regions were amplified from genomic DNA by means of the immunoSEQ Assay, a bias-controlled multiplex PCR. The published analysis was carried out like this. Within the assay, amplification of reference gene primers was used to estimate how many nucleated cells each sample contained. To quantify the absolute abundance of each unique TCRbeta CDR3 rearrangement, sequence reads were collapsed and filtered. Productive Simpson clonality was computed per sample as the square root of Simpson's diversity index over productive rearrangements. This is the immuneACCESS table as TCRdb keeps it, with only in-frame sequences that have V and J called. A part of the clones is gone; compared with another copy, unresolved V genes explain less than half, and the rest is unexplained. The DNA gave D and trimming, while V, J and clone size come from that table. The sample has more than 25,000 clones on record, 84% of them singletons. Of the sample, approximately 9.4% is held by the ten largest clones.

The cysteine opens and the phenylalanine closes a CDR3 of 14 amino acids. CDR3 DNA only is kept here, 42 bases in frame from base 1. The germline V gene (reference sequence) supplies CDR1 LGHDT and CDR2 YNNKEL. At the junction V is shortened by 6 bases and J by 3 bases; bases outside the gene matches: 4. These data originate in a study of blood T cell repertoires in COVID-19 (dated by TCRdb to 2020 to 2021). About the investigation overall: Samples from collaborators originated in the United States, Italy and Spain and spanned both the acute and convalescent phases of COVID-19. The material from the prospective study consisted of cDNA or gDNA derived from T cells, B-cell-depleted T cells, or PBMCs. The dataset comprised deeply sampled blood TCRbeta repertoires from subjects exposed to, actively infected with, or recovered from COVID-19. The repertoires were made available in a free public database intended to serve as a resource for research on the immune response to SARS-CoV-2. Samples were obtained from the ongoing ImmuneRACE study (first 160 participants) and from roughly 1,300 subjects provided by 6 global collaborators. Sample metadata almost always included a de-identified subject ID, COVID-19 status, age in years and sex. Where available, HLA class I and class II types were taken from metadata supplied by the sample provider and were not determined by assay-based typing.

The research as a whole found: The amount of clinical and demographic metadata varied by source and participant and was provided uncurated.

Collaborating institutions collected whole blood in K2EDTA tubes following their own protocols. Collaborator samples were shipped for TCRbeta analysis as frozen whole blood, isolated PBMCs, or DNA extracted from either sample type. The chain is encoded by TRBV3-1 (or the pseudogene TRBV3-2) joined to TRBJ2-3; 9 bases in the junction line up with TRBD1. This TCR came from a man older than 75 with active COVID-19. The sequenced sample was peripheral blood. At the DNA level, the sequence is TGTGCCAGCAGGGGACAGGGTAGAACAGATACGCAGTATTTT. This is translated as CASRGQGRTDTQYF.